Listed below are T cell receptor beta chains from one sample, sequenced in a study of cytomegalovirus exposure and HLA in healthy donors. The assay was immunoSEQ multiplex PCR, and TCRdb's table has in-frame clones only and misses some. The data hold 20,000 to 30,000 clones, with about four fifths observed a single time. Sequences were obtained from PBMCs. The source of these receptors is a male donor in good health and CMV-seronegative. The CDR3 runs from the conserved cysteine through the conserved F or W. The D gene is left open where the match is weak. A row's size may be missing; if present it is once, few, many or a size class.

V	D	J	size	DNA	CDR3
TRBV7-3	NA	TRBJ2-3	NA	TGTGCCAGCAGCTTAGCAGGGGCTGAAGATACGCAGTATTTT	CASSLAGAEDTQYF
TRBV9	NA	TRBJ2-7	NA	TGTGCCAGCAGCGTAGGGCAGGGTTTGAGTGAGCAGTACTTC	CASSVGQGLSEQYF
TRBV19	NA	TRBJ1-2	NA	TGTGCCAGTAGTATTTCAACAGACTATGGCTACACCTTC	CASSISTDYGYTF
TRBV21-1	NA	TRBJ1-3	NA	TGTGCCAGCAGCAGCTCGAAAGCCCCACACAGGGCTGGAAACACCATATATTTT	CASSSSKAPHRAGNTIYF
TRBV10-3	TRBD2	TRBJ2-1	NA	TGTGCCATCAGTGAGTCGATGGCTAGCGGAGATTACAATGAGCAGTTCTTC	CAISESMASGDYNEQFF
TRBV7-9	NA	TRBJ2-1	few	TGTGCCAGCAGCTTAACCTCTAGCAGTGAGCAGTTCTTC	CASSLTSSSEQFF
TRBV7-2	NA	TRBJ2-5	NA	TGTGCCAGCAGCTTAGCACAGGCTCTCCAAGAGACCCAGTACTTC	CASSLAQALQETQYF
TRBV10-2	TRBD1	TRBJ1-5	few	TGCGCCAGCAGTTTGGTGGCAGGGGGGCTAAGTCAGCCCCAGCATTTT	CASSLVAGGLSQPQHF
TRBV7-2	TRBD1	TRBJ2-3	NA	TGTGCCAGCAGCCGGGGACAGGGGGGCCCAGATACGCAGTATTTT	CASSRGQGGPDTQYF
TRBV28	NA	TRBJ1-6	NA	TGTGCCAGCAGTTTGGAGACGAATTCACCCCTCCACTTT	CASSLETNSPLHF
TRBV6-4	NA	TRBJ2-2	NA	TGTGCCAGCAGTGACTCACAAACCGGGGAGCTGTTTTTT	CASSDSQTGELFF
TRBV7-9	TRBD1	TRBJ2-7	NA	TGTGCCAGCAGCACCTTAGGACAGGGGGCCCACGAGCAGTACTTC	CASSTLGQGAHEQYF
TRBV5-1	NA	TRBJ2-5	NA	TGCGCCAGCAGCCTACAGGAGCAAGAGACCCAGTACTTC	CASSLQEQETQYF
TRBV2	NA	TRBJ2-1	NA	TGTGCCAGCAGTGAGAACGGGGGAGGTAATGAGCAGTTCTTC	CASSENGGGNEQFF
TRBV2	NA	TRBJ1-3	NA	TGTGCCAGCAGTGCGGGAGGGGGGGGGTTTGATGGAAACACCATATATTTT	CASSAGGGGFDGNTIYF
TRBV9	TRBD1	TRBJ2-7	NA	TGTGCCAGCAGCGCAGGGGGAAGCATAGGCACTACCTTCGAGCAGTACTTC	CASSAGGSIGTTFEQYF
TRBV7-2	NA	TRBJ2-5	once	TGTGCCAGCAGCTTCCAACAGGGCGTGGGCCAAGAGACCCAGTACTTC	CASSFQQGVGQETQYF
TRBV10-1	TRBD2	TRBJ2-1	NA	TGCGCCAGCAAAGATCAGAGGACCCGCGGGGGAAATGAGCAGTTCTTC	CASKDQRTRGGNEQFF
TRBV25-1	TRBD1	TRBJ1-6	NA	TGTGCCAGCACCTTGGGACAGGGGTATAATTCACCCCTCCACTTT	CASTLGQGYNSPLHF
TRBV5-3	NA	TRBJ2-3	few	TGTGCCAGAAGCCGCATGGAGGCCCCCACAGATACGCAGTATTTT	CARSRMEAPTDTQYF
TRBV28	TRBD1	TRBJ2-7	NA	TGTGCCAGCAGTGGGACCAGGGACAGGGGTGTCGAGCAGTACTTC	CASSGTRDRGVEQYF
TRBV19	TRBD2	TRBJ2-3	once	TGTGCCAGTAGTATAGGACTAGCGGGATACACAGATACGCAGTATTTT	CASSIGLAGYTDTQYF
TRBV28	TRBD1	TRBJ2-1	NA	TGTGCCAGCAGTACTCCACAGGGGTGGGGGCCCGAGCAGTTCTTC	CASSTPQGWGPEQFF
TRBV28	NA	TRBJ1-6	NA	TGTGCCAGCAGTTTACCCAGGGTTAATTCACCCCTCCACTTT	CASSLPRVNSPLHF
TRBV28	NA	TRBJ1-2	NA	TGTGCCAGCAGTTCGGGTAATTATGGCTACACCTTC	CASSSGNYGYTF
TRBV4-3	TRBD2	TRBJ2-7	few	TGCGCCAGCAGCCAAAGCCGGGGGGACTCCTACGAGCAGTACTTC	CASSQSRGDSYEQYF
TRBV6-6	NA	TRBJ1-1	few	TGTGCCAGCAGTGCCCAGTTGAACACTGAAGCTTTCTTT	CASSAQLNTEAFF
TRBV7-9	TRBD2	TRBJ2-5	NA	TGTGCCAGCAGCGGCCTCCCGGGACTAGCGGCCCAAGAGACCCAGTACTTC	CASSGLPGLAAQETQYF
TRBV10-2	NA	TRBJ2-7	NA	TGCGCCAGCAGGACTCACATGACTAGTTCCTACGAGCAGTACTTC	CASRTHMTSSYEQYF
TRBV2	TRBD1	TRBJ2-4	NA	TGTGCCAGCAGGGACAGGGGAGACATTCAGTACTTC	CASRDRGDIQYF
TRBV5-6	NA	TRBJ1-4	NA	TGTGCCGGCAGCCCCTGGGAGGGGACCCACCCTAATGAAAAACTGTTTTTT	CAGSPWEGTHPNEKLFF
TRBV7-9	NA	TRBJ2-5	NA	TGTGCCAGCAGCTTAACGCCGGGATTCGCCCAAGAGACCCAGTACTTC	CASSLTPGFAQETQYF
TRBV18	NA	TRBJ2-7	NA	TGTGCCAGCTCCCAATTACGGGATACGGGCGAGCAGTACTTC	CASSQLRDTGEQYF
TRBV9	NA	TRBJ2-3	NA	TGTGCCAGCAGCGTAACTAGCACAGATACGCAGTATTTT	CASSVTSTDTQYF
TRBV28	TRBD1	TRBJ1-5	NA	TGTGCCAGTAGTTCCGGCAGGGGGCGAGATCAGCCCCAGCATTTT	CASSSGRGRDQPQHF
TRBV19	NA	TRBJ2-7	NA	TGTGCCAGTTCGCGTTCAACCCCGACCTACGAGCAGTACTTC	CASSRSTPTYEQYF
TRBV6-5	TRBD1	TRBJ2-7	NA	TGTGCCAGCAGTTTCGCACGGGACAGGGCCTCCTACGAGCAGTACTTC	CASSFARDRASYEQYF
TRBV7-8	NA	TRBJ2-1	NA	TGTGCCAGCAGCTTAGTCGGTTATTCCCCACCTCTAGCGAATGAGCAGTTCTTC	CASSLVGYSPPLANEQFF